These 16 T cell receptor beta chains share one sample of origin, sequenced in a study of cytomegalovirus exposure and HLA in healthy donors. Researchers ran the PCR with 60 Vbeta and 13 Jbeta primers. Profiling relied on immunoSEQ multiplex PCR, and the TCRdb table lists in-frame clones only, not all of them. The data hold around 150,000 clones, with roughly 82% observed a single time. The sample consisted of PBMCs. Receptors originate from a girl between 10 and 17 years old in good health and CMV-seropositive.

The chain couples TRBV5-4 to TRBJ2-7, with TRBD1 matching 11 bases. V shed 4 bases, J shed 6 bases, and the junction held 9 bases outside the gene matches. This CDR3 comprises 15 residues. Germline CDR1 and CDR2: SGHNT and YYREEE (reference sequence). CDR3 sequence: CASSARDRGAVEQYF. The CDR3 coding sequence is TGTGCCAGCAGCGCCCGGGACAGGGGGGCGGTCGAGCAGTACTTC.

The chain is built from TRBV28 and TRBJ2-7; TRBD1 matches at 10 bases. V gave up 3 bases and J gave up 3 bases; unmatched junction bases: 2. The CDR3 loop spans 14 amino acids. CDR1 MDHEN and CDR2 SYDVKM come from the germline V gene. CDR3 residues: CASSFGTGVYEQYF. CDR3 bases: TGTGCCAGCAGTTTTGGGACAGGGGTCTACGAGCAGTACTTC. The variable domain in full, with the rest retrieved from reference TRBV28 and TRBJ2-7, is DVKVTQSSRYLVKRTGEKVFLECVQDMDHENMFWYRQDPGLGLRLIYFSYDVKMKEKGDIPEGYSVSREKKERFSLILESASTNQTSMYLCASSFGTGVYEQYFGPGTRLTVT.

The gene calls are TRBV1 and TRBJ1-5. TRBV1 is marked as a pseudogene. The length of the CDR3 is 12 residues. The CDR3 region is CTSSWPGLPQHF. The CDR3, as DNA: TGCACCAGCAGCTGGCCCGGACTCCCCCAGCATTTT.

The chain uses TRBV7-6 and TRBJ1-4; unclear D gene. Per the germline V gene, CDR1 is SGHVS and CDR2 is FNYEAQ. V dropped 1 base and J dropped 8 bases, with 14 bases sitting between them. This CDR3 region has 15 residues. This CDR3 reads CASSLEGDLGEKLFF. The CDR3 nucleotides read TGTGCCAGCAGCTTAGAGGGAGACCTGGGGGAAAAACTGTTTTTT.

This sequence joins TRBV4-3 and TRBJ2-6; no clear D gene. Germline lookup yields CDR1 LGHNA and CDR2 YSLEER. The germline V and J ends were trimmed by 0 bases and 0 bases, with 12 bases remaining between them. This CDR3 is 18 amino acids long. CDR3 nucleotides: TGCGCCAGCAGCCAAGATTATGACACCGGCTCTGGGGCCAACGTCCTGACTTTC. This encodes CASSQDYDTGSGANVLTF.

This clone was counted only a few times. As DNA, the CDR3 is TGTGCCAGCAGCAGCACGACAGGGTTCGACAATGAGCAGTTCTTC. This gives the protein CASSSTTGFDNEQFF. The chain combines TRBV7-3 with TRBJ2-1; 7 nucleotides align to TRBD1. Per the germline V gene, CDR1 is SGHTA and CDR2 is FQGTGA. The CDR3 has 15 amino acids. The V gene end was trimmed by 5 bases and the J gene end by 5 bases; junction bases not matched to a gene: 9.

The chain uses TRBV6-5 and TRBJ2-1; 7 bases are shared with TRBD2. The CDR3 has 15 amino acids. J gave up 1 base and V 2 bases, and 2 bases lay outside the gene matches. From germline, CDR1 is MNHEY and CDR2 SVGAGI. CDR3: CASSYGRESYNEQFF. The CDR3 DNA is TGTGCCAGCAGTTACGGGCGGGAGTCCTACAATGAGCAGTTCTTC.

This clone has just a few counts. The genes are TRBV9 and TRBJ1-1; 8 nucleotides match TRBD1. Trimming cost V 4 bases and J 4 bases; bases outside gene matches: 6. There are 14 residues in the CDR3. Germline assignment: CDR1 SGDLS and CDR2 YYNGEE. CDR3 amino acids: CASSRSGGGTEAFF. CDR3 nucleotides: TGTGCCAGCAGCCGATCAGGGGGCGGCACTGAAGCTTTCTTT. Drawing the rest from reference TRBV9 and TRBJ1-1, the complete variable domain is DSGVTQTPKHLITATGQRVTLRCSPRSGDLSVYWYQQSLDQGLQFLIQYYNGEERAKGNILERFSAQQFPDLHSELNLSSLELGDSALYFCASSRSGGGTEAFFGQGTRLTVV.

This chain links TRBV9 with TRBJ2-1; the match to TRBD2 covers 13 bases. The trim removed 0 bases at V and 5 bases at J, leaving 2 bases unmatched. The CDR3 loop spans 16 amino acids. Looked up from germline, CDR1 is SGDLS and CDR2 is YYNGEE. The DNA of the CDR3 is TGTGCCAGCAGCGTAGGACTAGCGGGGGGAAACAATGAGCAGTTCTTC. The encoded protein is CASSVGLAGGNNEQFF.

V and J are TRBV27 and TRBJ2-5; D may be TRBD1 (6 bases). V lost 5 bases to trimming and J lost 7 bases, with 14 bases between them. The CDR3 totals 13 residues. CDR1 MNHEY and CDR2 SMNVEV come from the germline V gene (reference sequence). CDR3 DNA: TGTGCCAGCAGTCTAACAGGGTCGAGGACCCAGTACTTC. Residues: CASSLTGSRTQYF.

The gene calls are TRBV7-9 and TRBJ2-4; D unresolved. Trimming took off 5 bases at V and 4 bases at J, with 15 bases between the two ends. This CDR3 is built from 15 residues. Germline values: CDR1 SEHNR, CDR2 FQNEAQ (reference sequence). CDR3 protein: CASSPAVDAKNIQYF. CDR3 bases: TGTGCCAGCAGCCCCGCGGTGGATGCGAAAAACATTCAGTACTTC.

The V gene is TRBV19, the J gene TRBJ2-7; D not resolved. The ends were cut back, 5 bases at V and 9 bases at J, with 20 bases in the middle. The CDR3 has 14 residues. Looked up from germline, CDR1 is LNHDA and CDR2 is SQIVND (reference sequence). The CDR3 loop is CASSSSRDYRGQYF. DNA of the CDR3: TGTGCCAGTAGTTCCTCTCGAGATTATCGCGGGCAGTACTTC.

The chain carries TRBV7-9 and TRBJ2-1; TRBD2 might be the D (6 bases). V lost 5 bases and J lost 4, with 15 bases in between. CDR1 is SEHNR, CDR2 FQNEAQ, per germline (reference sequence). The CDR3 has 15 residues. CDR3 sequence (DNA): TGTGCCAGCAGCCTACCGAAGCGGGTGTACAATGAGCAGTTCTTC. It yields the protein CASSLPKRVYNEQFF.

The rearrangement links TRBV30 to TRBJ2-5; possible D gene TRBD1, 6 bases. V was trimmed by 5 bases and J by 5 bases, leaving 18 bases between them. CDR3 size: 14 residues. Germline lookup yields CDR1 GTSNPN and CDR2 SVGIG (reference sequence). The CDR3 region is CAWFMTGGQETQYF. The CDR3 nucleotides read TGTGCCTGGTTCATGACAGGCGGGCAGGAGACCCAGTACTTC.

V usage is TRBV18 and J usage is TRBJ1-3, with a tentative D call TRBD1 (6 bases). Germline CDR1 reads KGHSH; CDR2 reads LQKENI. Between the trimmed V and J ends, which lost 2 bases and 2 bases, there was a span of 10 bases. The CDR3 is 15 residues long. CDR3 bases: TGTGCCAGCTCACCAACCAGGGGCCCTGGAAACACCATATATTTT. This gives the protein CASSPTRGPGNTIYF.

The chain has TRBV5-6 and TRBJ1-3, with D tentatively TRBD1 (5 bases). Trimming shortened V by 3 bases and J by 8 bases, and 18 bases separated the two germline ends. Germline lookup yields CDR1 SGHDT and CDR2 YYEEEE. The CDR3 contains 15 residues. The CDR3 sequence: CASSSNGRGGHTIYF. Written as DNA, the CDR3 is TGTGCCAGCAGCTCGAACGGGCGGGGGGGACACACCATATATTTT.